Shown below are 15 T cell receptor beta chains from a single sample sequenced in a study of lymphopenia after photon versus proton radiotherapy. TCRdb's copy holds only in-frame clones and misses some; the assay was immunoSEQ multiplex PCR. The repertoire consists of around 23,000 clones, with 92% occurring once and the leading ten covering around 10%. Here the sequenced sample was peripheral blood, taken from a patient treated with proton-based radiotherapy. The receptors were sampled from a woman between 70 and 85 years old with pancreatic cancer. Some clones in this sample may be carry-over from other donors' samples.

The chain recombines TRBV29-1 with TRBJ1-1; 7 positions match TRBD1. With V trimmed by 7 bases and J by 6 bases, 11 bases remained unmatched. The length of the CDR3 is 13 residues. CDR1 SQVTM and CDR2 ANQGSEA come from the germline V gene. CDR3 protein: CSAKPRGVAEAFF. CDR3 nucleotides: TGCAGCGCTAAGCCCAGGGGGGTGGCTGAAGCTTTCTTT.

The chain is built from TRBV9 and TRBJ2-1; 8 positions match TRBD2. Trimming cost V 3 bases and J 8 bases; bases outside gene matches: 10. Germline CDR1 is SGDLS and CDR2 is YYNGEE. CDR3 length: 15 amino acids. The CDR3 coding sequence is TGTGCCAGCAGCGCGCCGGGACTAGGAGGCGATGAGCAGTTCTTC. This encodes CASSAPGLGGDEQFF.

V and J are TRBV11-3 and TRBJ2-1; no clear D gene. This CDR3 contains 15 residues. The germline V and J ends were trimmed by 3 bases and 6 bases, with 15 bases remaining between them. Germline CDR1 SGHNT, CDR2 YENEEA. The CDR3 DNA reads TGTGCCAGCAGCTTCGGCGGCGAGGTCTCCAATGAGCAGTTCTTC. This codes for CASSFGGEVSNEQFF.

J is TRBJ2-3 and V is TRBV30; D not resolved. Between the trimmed V and J ends, which lost 5 bases and 1 base, there was a span of 7 bases. The CDR3 has 12 residues. Germline-derived CDR1 and CDR2 are GTSNPN and SVGIG (reference sequence). The CDR3 bases are TGTGCCTGGGCGCAGGGCACAGATACGCAGTATTTT. It translates to CAWAQGTDTQYF.

The rearrangement joins TRBV7-2 to TRBJ2-5; tentatively, D is TRBD2 (6 bases). The CDR3 consists of 16 residues. The germline V gene encodes CDR1 SGHTA and CDR2 FQGNSA. Trimming took 2 bases from V and 5 from J, leaving 18 bases between them. CDR3 residues: CASSLRRGLVLETQYF. Here the CDR3 DNA reads TGTGCCAGCAGCTTAAGACGGGGGTTGGTTCTCGAGACCCAGTACTTC.

The chain employs TRBV21-1 and TRBJ2-2; the listed D gene, TRBD1, was not tested against the DNA. TRBV21-1 is a listed pseudogene. The CDR3 extends over 17 amino acids. CDR3 in DNA: TGTGCCAGCAGCAAAGAAGATCGGGACAGGGGGACCGGGGAGCTGTTTTTT. Its translation: CASSKEDRDRGTGELFF.

This sequence joins TRBV6-6 and TRBJ1-3; D uncertain. The germline V gene encodes CDR1 MNHNY and CDR2 SVGAGI (reference sequence). This CDR3 has 15 residues. V was cut by 2 bases and J by 0 bases, with 8 bases left in between. The CDR3 DNA reads as TGTGCCAGCAGTTACGTATCGGTCTCTGGAAACACCATATATTTT. This codes for CASSYVSVSGNTIYF.

This chain uses TRBV19 with TRBJ2-5; 9 bases are a match to TRBD2. J lost 5 bases, V lost 5 bases, and 6 bases had no gene match. CDR1 is LNHDA, CDR2 SQIVND, per germline (reference sequence). The CDR3 sequence is 14 residues long. CDR3 protein: CASSAGGARETQYF. CDR3 nucleotides: TGTGCCAGTAGTGCGGGGGGGGCTCGGGAGACCCAGTACTTC. Full variable domain (rest looked up from reference TRBV19 and TRBJ2-5): DGGITQSPKYLFRKEGQNVTLSCEQNLNHDAMYWYRQDPGQGLRLIYYSQIVNDFQKGDIAEGYSVSREKKESFPLTVTSAQKNPTAFYLCASSAGGARETQYFGPGTRLLVL.

The chain employs TRBV6-5 and TRBJ1-4; 12 nucleotides match TRBD1. Germline lookup yields CDR1 MNHEY and CDR2 SVGAGI. V was pared by 6 bases and J by 7 bases, with 3 bases of the junction left unmatched. This CDR3 is built from 14 residues. CDR3 DNA: TGTGCCAGCAGGGGGACAGGGGGCGGTGAAAAACTGTTTTTT. Translating it yields CASRGTGGGEKLFF.

The chain uses TRBV28 and TRBJ2-1; 7 bases align to TRBD2. V lost 2 bases and J lost 2; bases outside the gene matches: 9. The CDR3 loop spans 17 amino acids. Germline V gene lookup returns CDR1 MDHEN and CDR2 SYDVKM. In nucleotides, the CDR3 is TGTGCCAGCAGTTTACCGTTGGGGGGAGGGCCCTACAATGAGCAGTTCTTC. It codes for CASSLPLGGGPYNEQFF.

The chain combines TRBV30 with TRBJ2-1; no reliable D call. This CDR3 is 12 amino acids long. V was shortened by 2 bases and J by 9 bases, with 11 bases between the two germline ends. Germline values: CDR1 GTSNPN, CDR2 SVGIG (reference sequence). Here the CDR3 DNA reads TGTGCCTGGAGTATATCCGCCAGTGAGCAGTTCTTC. Residues: CAWSISASEQFF.

The chain is built from TRBV30 and TRBJ2-1; 13 nucleotides agree with TRBD2. The CDR3 loop spans 13 amino acids. J gave up 6 bases and V 7 bases, and 3 bases lay outside the gene matches. Germline lookup yields CDR1 GTSNPN and CDR2 SVGIG (reference sequence). CDR3 sequence (DNA): TGTGCCTCAGGACTAGCGGGAGTCAATGAGCAGTTCTTC. It yields the protein CASGLAGVNEQFF.

The gene calls are TRBV10-3 and TRBJ2-2; 7 bases align to TRBD1. The CDR3 sequence is 15 residues long. Unmatched junction bases numbered 11, after V lost 10 bases and J lost 3 bases. From germline, CDR1 is ENHRY and CDR2 SYGVKD. CDR3 loop: CATPAGTEYTGELFF. CDR3 bases: TGTGCCACCCCGGCCGGGACAGAATACACCGGGGAGCTGTTTTTT.

The rearrangement joins TRBV7-8 to TRBJ2-7; D is undetermined. The CDR3 totals 12 residues. Deletions cut 2 bases from V and 3 bases from J, with 5 bases between. Germline V gene sequence: CDR1 SGHVS, CDR2 FQNEAQ. The CDR3 sequence is CASSLQDYEQYF. The CDR3 coding sequence is TGTGCCAGCAGCTTACAAGACTACGAGCAGTACTTC.

The chain combines TRBV28 with TRBJ1-5, with no clear D. This CDR3 is 10 amino acids long. The V and J ends lost 8 bases and 5 bases respectively, with 4 bases between them. Germline-derived CDR1 and CDR2 are MDHEN and SYDVKM. CDR3 sequence reads: CASPYQPQHF. The CDR3 DNA is TGTGCCAGCCCGTATCAGCCCCAGCATTTT.